Detailed here is one T cell receptor (beta chain). There are 14 residues in the CDR3. V shed 10 bases, J shed 5 bases, and the junction held 11 bases outside the gene matches. Germline values: CDR1 KGHSH, CDR2 LQKENI. Produced via immunoSEQ multiplex PCR; TCRdb's table is partial and in-frame only. The top ten hold more than 3.5% of the sample, which has approximately 290,000 clones, 70% to 90% seen once. The entry originates in a study of blood T cell repertoires in COVID-19. Sequenced input: PBMCs or T cells enriched from blood (not recorded which). The origin of this receptor is a woman in her 30s who had recovered from COVID-19. The chain is built from TRBV18 and TRBJ2-1, with 7 bases lining up with TRBD1. For the CDR3, the DNA is TGTGCCACCGCCGACAGGGAGATCAACAATGAGCAGTTCTTC. Amino acids: CATADREINNEQFF.